These 14 T cell receptor beta chains originate from one sample sequenced in a study of technical replicates of blood from four donors. Sequencing was performed with immunoSEQ multiplex PCR; in TCRdb, only in-frame clones are kept and a portion is missing. The profile shows around 73,000 clones, 90% to 95% of them singletons. Sequenced material: PBMCs. Receptors were obtained from a human donor in good health. Some clones in this sample may be carry-over from other donors' samples.

V and J are TRBV7-2 and TRBJ2-5, with 14 positions matching TRBD2. CDR1 and CDR2 from the germline V gene are SGHTA and FQGNSA. CDR3 length equals 17 residues. J gave up 3 bases and V 5 bases, and 8 bases lay outside the gene matches. The CDR3: CASSIGTSGGGKETQYF. The CDR3 nucleotides read TGTGCCAGCAGCATCGGGACTAGCGGGGGAGGAAAAGAGACCCAGTACTTC.

The chain recombines TRBV5-5 with TRBJ2-7; 7 positions agree with TRBD1. Germline CDR1 reads SGHKS; CDR2 reads YYEKEE (reference sequence). CDR3 length: 15 amino acids. V was pared by 7 bases and J by 0 bases, with 10 bases of the junction left unmatched. CDR3: CASVLRGLSSYEQYF. CDR3 DNA sequence: TGTGCCAGCGTTCTGAGGGGGCTAAGCTCCTACGAGCAGTACTTC.

The gene calls are TRBV27 and TRBJ2-3; D not certain. V lost 5 bases and J 6 bases, leaving 12 bases between the germline ends. Germline values: CDR1 MNHEY, CDR2 SMNVEV (reference sequence). This CDR3 is 13 amino acids long. CDR3 sequence: CASSPDGFDTQYF. For the CDR3, the DNA is TGTGCCAGCAGTCCCGACGGGTTTGATACGCAGTATTTT.

The J gene is TRBJ1-6, the V gene TRBV19, with 12 bases aligning to TRBD1. Germline CDR1 reads LNHDA; CDR2 reads SQIVND (reference sequence). V dropped 5 bases and J dropped 10; count of bases not matched to a gene: 15. This CDR3 has 18 amino acids. The CDR3 coding sequence is TGTGCCAGTAGTCTGGGACAGGGGGCGGCAATGGGATGGTCACCCCTCCACTTT. Its translation is CASSLGQGAAMGWSPLHF.

The chain links TRBV12-5 to TRBJ1-1; D ambiguous. CDR1 and CDR2 (germline): LGHNT, FRNRAP. This CDR3 spans 16 amino acids. V was pared by 1 base and J by 3 bases, with 15 bases between. The CDR3 region has the DNA TGTGCTAGTGGTTTGGCCGCGGGCAGTACGTACACTGAAGCTTTCTTT. Protein product: CASGLAAGSTYTEAFF.

This chain links TRBV11-1 with TRBJ2-7, with 11 positions matching TRBD1. Per germline, CDR1 SGHAT and CDR2 FQDESV (reference sequence). The length of the CDR3 is 14 residues. V lost 5 bases to trimming and J lost 4 bases; unmatched junction nucleotides: 4. The CDR3 region has the DNA TGTGCCAGCAGCCGGGACAGGGGGTTTTACGAGCAGTACTTC. Translation: CASSRDRGFYEQYF.

The rearrangement uses TRBV12-5 and TRBJ1-5; D not resolved. The V gene lost 3 bases and the J gene lost 3 bases, with 6 bases spanning the gap. Looked up from germline, CDR1 is LGHNT and CDR2 is FRNRAP. The CDR3 is 13 amino acids. The CDR3 reads CASGFQVNQPQHF. The CDR3 DNA reads as TGTGCTAGTGGTTTTCAGGTCAATCAGCCCCAGCATTTT.

This sequence joins TRBV9 and TRBJ2-7; no reliable D call. V was clipped by 0 bases and J by 3 bases, with 7 bases between them. CDR1 SGDLS and CDR2 YYNGEE come from the germline V gene. The CDR3 is made up of 13 amino acids. The CDR3 nucleotides read TGTGCCAGCAGCGTAGGTCTCGGCTACGAGCAGTACTTC. Residues: CASSVGLGYEQYF.

Concerning this clone: Other DNA sequences in the sample encode the same CDR3. The gene calls are TRBV4-1 and TRBJ2-7; 9 nucleotides agree with TRBD1. The CDR3 runs 13 residues. Trimming took 2 bases from V and 5 from J; bases not matched to a gene: 1. Germline assignment: CDR1 MGHRA and CDR2 YSYEKL. The CDR3 sequence is CASSQRTGDEQYF. The CDR3 DNA reads TGCGCCAGCAGCCAAAGGACAGGGGACGAGCAGTACTTC.

The gene calls are TRBV12-5 and TRBJ1-2; D is possibly TRBD1 (5 bases). The CDR3 loop spans 14 amino acids. Germline-derived CDR1 and CDR2 are LGHNT and FRNRAP. The V and J ends lost 8 bases and 6 bases respectively, with 19 bases between them. CDR3 sequence (DNA): TGTGCTAGTCACCGCACAGGCCGTAAGGATGGCTACACCTTC. Translating it yields CASHRTGRKDGYTF.

The V and J genes are TRBV11-2 and TRBJ1-2; D possibly corresponds to TRBD1 (6 bases). Trimming cost V 4 bases and J 8 bases, with 14 bases left between them. The CDR3 has 13 amino acids. CDR1 and CDR2 (germline): SGHAT, FQNNGV. As DNA, the CDR3 is TGTGCCAGCAGCTGGGGGGAGGGGGGCGGCTACACCTTC. Translation: CASSWGEGGGYTF.

This chain connects TRBV14 to TRBJ1-1, with D possibly being TRBD1 (5 bases). V was shortened by 2 bases and J by 4 bases, with 11 bases between the two germline ends. CDR1 and CDR2 (germline): SGHDN, FVKESK. The CDR3 extends over 14 amino acids. CDR3 in DNA: TGTGCCAGCAGCCAATGGACCGGGGGCACTGAAGCTTTCTTT. Translation gives CASSQWTGGTEAFF.

The CDR3 loop reads CASSQGHMANYGYTF. The CDR3 DNA follows: TGCGCCAGCAGCCAAGGGCACATGGCTAACTATGGCTACACCTTC. The chain combines TRBV4-1 with TRBJ1-2; no clear D gene. CDR1 and CDR2 (germline): MGHRA, YSYEKL. This CDR3 comprises 15 residues. The germline V and J ends were trimmed by 1 base and 0 bases, with 9 bases remaining between them.

The chain links TRBV5-6 to TRBJ2-3, with D possibly TRBD1 on 6 matching bases. The CDR3 consists of 14 residues. Trimming removed 1 base from V and 1 base from J, with 7 bases in between. Germline V gene data show CDR1 as SGHDT and CDR2 as YYEEEE. CDR3 sequence reads: CASSLRTGTDTQYF. For the CDR3, the DNA is TGTGCCAGCAGCTTGAGGACAGGCACAGATACGCAGTATTTT. Full variable domain (outside the CDR3, taken from reference TRBV5-6 and TRBJ2-3): DAGVTQSPTHLIKTRGQQVTLRCSPKSGHDTVSWYQQALGQGPQFIFQYYEEEERQRGNFPDRFSGHQFPNYSSELNVNALLLGDSALYLCASSLRTGTDTQYFGPGTRLTVL.